One and the same sample provided the 16 T cell receptor beta chains below, sequenced in a study of tumor and adjacent non-tumor tissue in lung cancer. A modified ARM-PCR protocol with three rounds of nested PCR amplified TCRbeta. TCRdb re-analysed the multiplex PCR reads in MiXCR, keeping a single row per CDR3 protein. The sample includes 98,000 or so distinct CDR3 sequences, 75% to 85% seen only once; the top ten take 30%. RNA was extracted from bulk tissue without any cell sorting. The normal lung tissue was taken more than 3 cm from the tumor edge. Sequenced material: distant non-tumor lung tissue. These receptors all stem from a man aged 55 to 70 with small cell lung cancer.

In regard to this clonotype: The germline gene is not matched at one end of the junction; a read error may be the cause. The rearrangement links TRBV6-6 to TRBJ1-5; 7 nucleotides line up with TRBD1. Per germline, CDR1 MNHNY and CDR2 SVGAGI (reference sequence). CDR3 size: 15 residues. The CDR3 bases are TGTTCCAGCAGTTCCCCCGGACAGGCGCAAGGGCCCCACCATTTT. Translating gives CSSSSPGQAQGPHHF.

This clonotype was recorded at least ten times. J is TRBJ1-5 and V is TRBV7-2; D ambiguous. V lost 3 bases and J 1 base, leaving 4 bases between the germline ends. There are 13 residues in the CDR3. Germline-derived CDR1 and CDR2 are SGHTA and FQGNSA. As DNA, the CDR3 is TGTGCCAGCAGCTTCTGGAGCAATCAGCCCCAGCATTTT. Amino acid sequence: CASSFWSNQPQHF.

The genes are TRBV24-1 and TRBJ1-5, with a possible D match to TRBD1 (6 bases). The end of the DNA is better explained by TRBJ2-3, so the J call may be wrong. The CDR3 is 12 amino acids. Germline CDR1 KGHDR, CDR2 SFDVKD. CDR3 nucleotide sequence: TGTGCCACCAGTACAGGGAATCGGCCCCAGTATTTT. This gives the protein CATSTGNRPQYF.

The V call is TRBV30, the J call TRBJ2-1; 8 positions agree with TRBD2. Trimming took 7 bases from V and 1 from J; bases not matched to a gene: 6. Per the germline V gene, CDR1 is GTSNPN and CDR2 is SVGIG (reference sequence). This CDR3 is 14 amino acids long. CDR3 residues: CAYTSGRSYNEQFF. CDR3 in DNA: TGTGCCTATACGAGCGGGAGATCCTACAATGAGCAGTTCTTC.

The table lists this clonotype with many counts. The chain employs TRBV6-2 or TRBV6-3 and TRBJ2-5; 7 nucleotides align to TRBD1. V dropped 2 bases and J dropped 4; count of bases not matched to a gene: 7. The germline V gene has CDR1 MNHEY and CDR2 SVGEGT. The CDR3 is made up of 15 amino acids. The CDR3 region has the DNA TGTGCCAGCAGTTACAGGGGGCGCATTCGAGAGACCCAGTACTTC. Amino acids: CASSYRGRIRETQYF.

In DNA form, the CDR3 reads TGTGCCAGCAGCTCAGAATCGAGGAGTAGCGGGAGTGGTAACGGGCAGTTCTTC. It specifies CASSSESRSSGSGNGQFF. This chain links TRBV11-1 with TRBJ2-1, with 9 bases that match TRBD2. J was trimmed by 12 bases and V by 4 bases; bases with no gene match: 22. Germline V gene data show CDR1 as SGHAT and CDR2 as FQDESV (reference sequence). The CDR3 runs to 18 residues.

The rearrangement uses TRBV6-6 and TRBJ2-7, with D tentatively TRBD1 (6 bases). Germline loops: CDR1 MNHNY, CDR2 SVGAGI (reference sequence). The germline V and J ends were trimmed by 4 bases and 3 bases, with 19 bases remaining between them. CDR3 length: 16 residues. The CDR3 loop reads CASSFSSTGTSYEQYF. Written as DNA, the CDR3 is TGTGCCAGCAGTTTCAGCAGCACTGGGACAAGCTACGAGCAGTACTTC.

This sequence joins TRBV7-9 and TRBJ2-5; the match to TRBD2 covers 8 bases. The CDR3 has 17 amino acids. The V gene's germline CDR1 is SEHNR and CDR2 FQNEAQ (reference sequence). The V segment lost 5 bases and the J segment 3 bases; nucleotides outside the gene matches: 14. The CDR3 protein is CASSLGLGFGVKETQYF. For the CDR3, the DNA is TGTGCCAGCAGCCTGGGACTAGGGTTTGGTGTGAAAGAGACCCAGTACTTC.

V gene TRBV29-1 combines with J gene TRBJ2-5; a possible D gene is TRBD2 (6 bases). The CDR3 extends over 15 amino acids. From germline, CDR1 is SQVTM and CDR2 ANQGSEA. V lost 2 bases, J lost 3 bases, and 16 bases lay in between. The CDR3 bases are TGCAGCGTTGAACGAGTAACGGGAGAAGAAGAGACCCAGTACTTC. Protein sequence: CSVERVTGEEETQYF.

A note on this clonotype: Sequence at one end of the junction differs from germline and may be a read error. The V call is TRBV11-1, the J call TRBJ2-1, with TRBD2 matching 13 bases. This CDR3 is 18 amino acids long. Germline V lookup: CDR1 SGHAT, CDR2 FQDESV (reference sequence). The CDR3 protein is CASSSESRTSGSLNEQFF. The DNA for the CDR3 is TGTGCCAGCAGCTCAGAATCGAGGACTAGCGGGAGTCTTAATGAGCAGTTTTTC. The whole variable domain, filled in from reference TRBV11-1 and TRBJ2-1, reads EAEVAQSPRYKITEKSQAVAFWCDPISGHATLYWYRQILGQGPELLVQFQDESVVDDSQLPKDRFSAERLKGVDSTLKIQPAELGDSAMYLCASSSESRTSGSLNEQFFGPGTRLTVL.

In regard to this clonotype: At one end, the junction sequence differs from germline, possibly due to a read error. The V and J genes are TRBV12-3 or TRBV12-4 and TRBJ1-5; D remains ambiguous. The CDR3 length is 14 residues. The CDR3 spells CASGQVLRNQPQHF. For the CDR3, the DNA is TGTGCCAGCGGTCAGGTGTTACGCAATCAGCCACAGCATTTT.

With respect to this clonotype: This may be a read error, as it is one base from a much larger clone. The chain couples TRBV5-1 to TRBJ2-6; possible D gene TRBD1, 5 bases. V lost 7 bases, J lost 4 bases, and 12 bases lay in between. The CDR3 runs 14 residues. The germline CDR1 and CDR2 sequences are SGHRS and YFSETQ. In DNA form, the CDR3 reads TGCGCCAGCTCGGACACCGGGGGGGCCAACGTCCTGACTTTC. Protein: CASSDTGGANVLTF. The variable domain in full, with the rest retrieved from reference TRBV5-1 and TRBJ2-6, is KAGVTQTPRYLIKTRGQQVTLSCSPISGHRSVSWYQQTPGQGLQFLFEYFSETQRNKGNFPGRFSGRQFSNSRSEMNVSTLELGDSALYLCASSDTGGANVLTFGAGSRLTVL.

With regard to this clonotype: The junction departs from germline at one end; a sequencing error may be responsible. V and J are TRBV12-3 or TRBV12-4 and TRBJ1-2; no clear D. The CDR3 runs 12 residues. DNA for the CDR3: TGTGCCAGCAGTTTGGGAGACTATGGTTACGCCTTC. Its translation: CASSLGDYGYAF.

Of note for this clonotype: Given the absence of the conserved phenylalanine or tryptophan at the CDR3 end, a read error is likely. V gene TRBV11-3 combines with J gene TRBJ2-1; 15 nucleotides line up with TRBD2. Germline V gene lookup returns CDR1 SGHNT and CDR2 YENEEA. CDR3 length equals 18 residues. CDR3 in DNA: TGTCCCAGCAGCTTAGATGGGGTGGGACTAGCGGGGGGAGGTGAGCAGTTCTTA. Residues: CPSSLDGVGLAGGGEQFL.

The chain combines TRBV12-3 or TRBV12-4 with TRBJ1-2; the D is unclear. The CDR3 spans 15 residues. The germline V and J ends were trimmed by 3 bases and 10 bases, with 21 bases remaining between them. In nucleotides, the CDR3 is TGTGCCAGCAGTTTCGCGGCGTGCGGAGAATCGGACTACACCTTC. Translated, it gives CASSFAACGESDYTF.

The V gene is TRBV12-3 or TRBV12-4, the J gene TRBJ2-1, with 7 nucleotides matching TRBD1. The CDR3 is 14 residues long. In DNA form, the CDR3 reads TGTGTCAACAGTTCCGGGACAGAGCATAATGAGCAGTTCTTC. This sequence encodes CVNSSGTEHNEQFF.